This TCR beta chain is from a study of vaccination effects on CD4 cells after COVID-19. Across the study: Cultures of roughly 2 million PBMC per well contained about 10 IU/ml IL-2 plus 10 ug/ml peptides. General observations from the study: From healthy vaccinees, only 1 of 255 vaccine-induced clones also reacted to common cold coronaviruses. Researchers reported few convalescent patients and no early post-infection timepoints in the study.

Culture proceeded for 10 days, and CD4+ T cells were then isolated. None of these healthy vaccinees had been infected with SARS-CoV-2 before vaccination. Germline V CDR1 and CDR2: SNHLY, FYNNEI. This CDR3 has 14 residues. V was cut by 4 bases and J by 8 bases, with 14 bases left in between. As for this clone: As yet, its antigen is unknown.

Sequencing used immunoSEQ multiplex PCR; TCRdb keeps in-frame clones, though not all of them. The sample has 70,000 or so clones, approximately 71% seen once; the top ten hold over 2%. The sequence came from a human donor who received a COVID-19 vaccine. The sample here was CD4+ T cells from PBMCs cultured without peptide, taken before COVID-19 vaccination. This chain uses TRBV2 with TRBJ1-4, with D maybe TRBD1 (5 bases). CDR3 sequence: CASSVQGIREKLFF. The CDR3, as DNA: TGTGCCAGCAGTGTTCAGGGTATTCGGGAAAAACTGTTTTTT.